This T cell receptor beta chain was identified in a study of blood T cells in healthy people across ages. A sample-barcoded 5' primer and a J-beta primer mix were used in a second PCR of about 7 to 11 cycles. TCRdb processed the 5' RACE reads anew with MiXCR; each CDR3 protein has one entry. The sample includes about 800,000 distinct CDR3 sequences, over 45% of them seen just once. This clonotype appeared once. Germline CDR1 reads SGHTA; CDR2 reads FQGNSA. The CDR3 contains 14 residues. The chain has TRBV7-2 and TRBJ2-7; the D gene could be TRBD1 or TRBD2 (5 bases each). The J call may be faulty, since TRBJ2-1 better matches the DNA end. The sequence derives from a man aged 25 to 40 in good health. The sequenced material came from blood. The CDR3 region is CASSLYTGTEEQFF. In DNA, the CDR3 is TGTGCCAGCAGCTTATATACCGGGACGGAAGAGCAGTTCTTC.